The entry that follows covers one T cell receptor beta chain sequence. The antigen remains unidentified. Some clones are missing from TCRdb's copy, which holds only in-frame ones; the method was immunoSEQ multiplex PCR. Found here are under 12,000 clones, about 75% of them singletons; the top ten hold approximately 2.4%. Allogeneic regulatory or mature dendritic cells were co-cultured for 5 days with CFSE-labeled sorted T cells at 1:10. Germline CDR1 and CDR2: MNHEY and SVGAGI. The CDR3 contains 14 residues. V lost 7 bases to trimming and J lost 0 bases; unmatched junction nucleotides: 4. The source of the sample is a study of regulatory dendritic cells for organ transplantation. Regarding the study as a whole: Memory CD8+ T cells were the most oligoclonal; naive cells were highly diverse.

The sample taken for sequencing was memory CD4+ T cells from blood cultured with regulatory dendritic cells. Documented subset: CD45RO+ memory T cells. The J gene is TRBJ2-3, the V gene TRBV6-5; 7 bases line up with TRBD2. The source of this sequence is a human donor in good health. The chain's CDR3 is CASKGRDSTDTQYF. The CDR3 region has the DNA TGTGCCAGCAAGGGGAGGGACAGCACAGATACGCAGTATTTT.